The entry below gives a single T cell receptor beta chain sequence along with its context. This specimen comes from a study of cytomegalovirus exposure and HLA in healthy donors. Study context: The 95 to 150 validation repertoires used a platform that matched the one used for the 550 to 800 first-cohort repertoires, as a later analysis reported.

J lost 0 bases, V lost 5 bases, and 7 bases had no gene match. Germline assignment: CDR1 MNHEY and CDR2 SMNVEV (reference sequence). The CDR3 covers 16 residues. Libraries were prepared by immunoSEQ multiplex PCR; TCRdb keeps only in-frame clonotypes and omits some of them. The profile covers around 230,000 clones, with about 90% appearing a single time and around 1.2% taken by the ten largest. The donors were members of the roughly 120-subject validation cohort (separate from the roughly 700-subject first cohort). This sequence originates from a woman aged 25 to 39 in good health and CMV-seropositive. V and J are TRBV27 and TRBJ2-7, with 10 positions matching TRBD2. Input material: PBMCs. The CDR3 nucleotides read TGTGCCAGCAGTAAATCCGGGACTAGCGCCTCCTACGAGCAGTACTTC. This codes for CASSKSGTSASYEQYF.